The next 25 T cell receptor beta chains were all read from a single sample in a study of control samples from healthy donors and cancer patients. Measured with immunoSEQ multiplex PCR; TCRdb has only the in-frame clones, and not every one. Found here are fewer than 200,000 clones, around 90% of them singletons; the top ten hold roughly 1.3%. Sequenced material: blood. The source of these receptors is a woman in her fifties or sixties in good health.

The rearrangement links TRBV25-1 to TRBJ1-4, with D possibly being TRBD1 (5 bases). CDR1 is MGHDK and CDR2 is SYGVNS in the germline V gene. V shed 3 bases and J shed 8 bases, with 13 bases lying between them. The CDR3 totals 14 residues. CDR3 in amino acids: CASSEGQVWEKLFF. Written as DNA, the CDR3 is TGTGCCAGCAGTGAGGGGCAGGTCTGGGAAAAACTGTTTTTT. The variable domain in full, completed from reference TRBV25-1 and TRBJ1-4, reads EADIYQTPRYLVIGTGKKITLECSQTMGHDKMYWYQQDPGMELHLIHYSYGVNSTEKGDLSSESTVSRIRTEHFPLTLESARPSHTSQYLCASSEGQVWEKLFFGSGTQLSVL.

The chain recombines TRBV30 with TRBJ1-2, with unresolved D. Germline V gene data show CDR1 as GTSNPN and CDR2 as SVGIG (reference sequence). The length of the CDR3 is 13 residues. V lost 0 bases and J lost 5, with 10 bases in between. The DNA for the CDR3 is TGTGCCTGGAGTGTGGGGATTATTTATGGCTACACCTTC. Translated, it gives CAWSVGIIYGYTF.

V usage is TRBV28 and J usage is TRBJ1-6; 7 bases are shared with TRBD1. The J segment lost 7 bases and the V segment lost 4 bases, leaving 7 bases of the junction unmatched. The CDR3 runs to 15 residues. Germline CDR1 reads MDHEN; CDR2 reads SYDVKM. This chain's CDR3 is CASSSTGTANSPLHF. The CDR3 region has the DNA TGTGCCAGCAGTTCGACCGGGACAGCAAATTCACCCCTCCACTTT.

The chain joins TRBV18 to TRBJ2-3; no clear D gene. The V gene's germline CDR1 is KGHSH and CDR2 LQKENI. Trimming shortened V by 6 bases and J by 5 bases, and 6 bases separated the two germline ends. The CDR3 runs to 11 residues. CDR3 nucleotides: TGTGCCAGCTCCCGGGTAGATACGCAGTATTTT. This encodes CASSRVDTQYF.

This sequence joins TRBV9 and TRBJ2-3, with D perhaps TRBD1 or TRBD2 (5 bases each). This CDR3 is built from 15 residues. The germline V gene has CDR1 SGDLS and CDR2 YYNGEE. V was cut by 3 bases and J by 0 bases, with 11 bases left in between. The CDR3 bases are TGTGCCAGCAGCGCCTCGGGACGAAGCACAGATACGCAGTATTTT. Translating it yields CASSASGRSTDTQYF.

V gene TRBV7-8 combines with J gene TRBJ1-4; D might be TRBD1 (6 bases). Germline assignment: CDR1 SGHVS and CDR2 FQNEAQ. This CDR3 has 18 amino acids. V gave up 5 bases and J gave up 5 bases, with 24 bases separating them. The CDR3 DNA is TGTGCCAGCAGCCGGATGGGGGGCGGAGGGACACGGAATGAAAAACTGTTTTTT. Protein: CASSRMGGGGTRNEKLFF.

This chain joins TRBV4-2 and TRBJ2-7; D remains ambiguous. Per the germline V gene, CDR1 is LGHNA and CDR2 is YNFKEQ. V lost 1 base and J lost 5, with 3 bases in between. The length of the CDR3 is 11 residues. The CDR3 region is CASSQGNEQYF. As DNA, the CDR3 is TGTGCCAGCAGCCAAGGAAACGAGCAGTACTTC.

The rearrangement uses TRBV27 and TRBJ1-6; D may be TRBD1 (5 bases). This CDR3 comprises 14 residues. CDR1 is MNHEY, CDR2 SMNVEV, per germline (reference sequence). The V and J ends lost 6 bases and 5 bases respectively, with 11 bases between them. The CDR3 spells CASRPGRNNSPLHF. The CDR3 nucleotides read TGTGCCAGCAGGCCGGGACGGAATAATTCACCCCTCCACTTT.

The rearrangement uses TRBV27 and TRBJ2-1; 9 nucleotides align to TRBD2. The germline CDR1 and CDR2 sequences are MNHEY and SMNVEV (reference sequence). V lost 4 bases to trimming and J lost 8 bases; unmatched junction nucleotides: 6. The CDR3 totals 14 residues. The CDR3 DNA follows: TGTGCCAGCAGTTCAGGGACTAGCATGCATGAGCAGTTCTTC. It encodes CASSSGTSMHEQFF.

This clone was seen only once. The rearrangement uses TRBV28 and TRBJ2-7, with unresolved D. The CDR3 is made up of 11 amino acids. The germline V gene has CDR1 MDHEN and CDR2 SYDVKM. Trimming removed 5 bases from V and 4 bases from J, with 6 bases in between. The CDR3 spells CASSTPYEQYF. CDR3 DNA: TGTGCCAGCAGTACACCTTACGAGCAGTACTTC. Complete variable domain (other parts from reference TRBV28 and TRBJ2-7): DVKVTQSSRYLVKRTGEKVFLECVQDMDHENMFWYRQDPGLGLRLIYFSYDVKMKEKGDIPEGYSVSREKKERFSLILESASTNQTSMYLCASSTPYEQYFGPGTRLTVT.

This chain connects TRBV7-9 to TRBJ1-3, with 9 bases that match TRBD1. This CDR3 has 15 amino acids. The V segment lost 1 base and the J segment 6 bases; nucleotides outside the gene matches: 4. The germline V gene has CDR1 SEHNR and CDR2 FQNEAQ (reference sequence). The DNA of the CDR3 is TGTGCCAGCAGCTTAGGGGACAGGGCCCCAAACACCATATATTTT. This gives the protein CASSLGDRAPNTIYF.

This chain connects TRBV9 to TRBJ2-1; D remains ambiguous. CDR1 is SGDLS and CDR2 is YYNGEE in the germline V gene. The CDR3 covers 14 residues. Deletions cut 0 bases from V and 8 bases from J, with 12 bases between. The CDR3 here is CASSVEQEPYEQFF. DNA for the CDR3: TGTGCCAGCAGCGTAGAGCAGGAGCCCTATGAGCAGTTCTTC. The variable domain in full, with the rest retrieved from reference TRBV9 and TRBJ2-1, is DSGVTQTPKHLITATGQRVTLRCSPRSGDLSVYWYQQSLDQGLQFLIQYYNGEERAKGNILERFSAQQFPDLHSELNLSSLELGDSALYFCASSVEQEPYEQFFGPGTRLTVL.

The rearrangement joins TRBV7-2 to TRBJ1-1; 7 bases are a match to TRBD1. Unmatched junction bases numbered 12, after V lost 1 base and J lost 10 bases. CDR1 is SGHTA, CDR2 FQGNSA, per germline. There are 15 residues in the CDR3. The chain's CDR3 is CASSLGVTGSFRAFF. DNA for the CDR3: TGTGCCAGCAGCTTAGGGGTGACAGGGTCGTTTAGAGCTTTCTTT.

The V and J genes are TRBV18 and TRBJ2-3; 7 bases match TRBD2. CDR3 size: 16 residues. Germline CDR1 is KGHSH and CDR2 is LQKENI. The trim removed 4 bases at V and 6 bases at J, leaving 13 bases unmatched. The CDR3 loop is CASSLLGAGARDTQYF. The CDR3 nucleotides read TGTGCCAGCTCACTCCTGGGTGCGGGAGCACGGGATACGCAGTATTTT.

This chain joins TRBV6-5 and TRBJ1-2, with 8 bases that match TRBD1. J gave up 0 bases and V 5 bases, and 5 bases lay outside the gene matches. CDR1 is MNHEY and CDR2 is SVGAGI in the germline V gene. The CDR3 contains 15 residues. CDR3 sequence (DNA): TGTGCCAGCAGTCGACAGGGGTTAACTAACTATGGCTACACCTTC. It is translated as CASSRQGLTNYGYTF.

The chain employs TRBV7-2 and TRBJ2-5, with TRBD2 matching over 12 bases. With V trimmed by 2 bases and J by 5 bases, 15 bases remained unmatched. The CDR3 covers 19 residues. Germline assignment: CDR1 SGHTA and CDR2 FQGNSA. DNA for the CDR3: TGTGCCAGCAGCTTACCGACTAGCGGGGGTCATAGCCGGCGGGAGACCCAGTACTTC. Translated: CASSLPTSGGHSRRETQYF.

In DNA, the CDR3 is TGTGCCAGCAGTTACTGGGGGGCCTACGAGCAGTACTTC. Its translation is CASSYWGAYEQYF. The chain carries TRBV6-2 or TRBV6-3 and TRBJ2-7, with a possible D match to TRBD2 (6 bases). Trimming removed 1 base at V and 2 bases at J, with 6 bases between. Germline V gene lookup returns CDR1 MNHEY and CDR2 SVGEGT. The CDR3 is 13 residues long.

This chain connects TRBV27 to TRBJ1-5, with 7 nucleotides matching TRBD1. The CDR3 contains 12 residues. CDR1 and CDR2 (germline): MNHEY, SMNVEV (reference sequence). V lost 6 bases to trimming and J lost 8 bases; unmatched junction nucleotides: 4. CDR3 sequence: CASRRGLEPQHF. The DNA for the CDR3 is TGTGCCAGCAGGAGGGGGCTCGAGCCCCAGCATTTT.

CDR3 nucleotide sequence: TGTGCCACTAAAGAGGACGTCCAGGTACACTCCTACGAGCAGTACTTC. Translating gives CATKEDVQVHSYEQYF. The chain carries TRBV24-1 and TRBJ2-7; D gene uncertain. Germline CDR1 KGHDR, CDR2 SFDVKD. Trimming removed 10 bases from V and 0 bases from J, with 21 bases in between. The CDR3 covers 16 residues.

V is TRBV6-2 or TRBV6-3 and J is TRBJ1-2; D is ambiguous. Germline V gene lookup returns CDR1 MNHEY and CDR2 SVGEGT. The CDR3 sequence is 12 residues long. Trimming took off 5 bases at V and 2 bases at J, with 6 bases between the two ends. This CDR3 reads CASSDMNYGYTF. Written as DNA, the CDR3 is TGTGCCAGCAGTGACATGAACTATGGCTACACCTTC.

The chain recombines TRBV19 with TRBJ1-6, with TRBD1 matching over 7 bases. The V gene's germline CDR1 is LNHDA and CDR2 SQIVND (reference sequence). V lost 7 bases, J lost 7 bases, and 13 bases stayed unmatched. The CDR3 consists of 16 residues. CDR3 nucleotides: TGTGCCAGTACCCAGGACGCTCTGACAGGGAATTCACCCCTCCACTTT. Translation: CASTQDALTGNSPLHF.

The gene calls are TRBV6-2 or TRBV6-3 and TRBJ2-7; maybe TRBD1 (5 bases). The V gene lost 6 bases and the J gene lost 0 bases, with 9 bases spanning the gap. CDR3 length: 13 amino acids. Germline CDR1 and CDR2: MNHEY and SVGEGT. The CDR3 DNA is TGTGCCAGCAGCGGACACTACTCCTACGAGCAGTACTTC. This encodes CASSGHYSYEQYF.

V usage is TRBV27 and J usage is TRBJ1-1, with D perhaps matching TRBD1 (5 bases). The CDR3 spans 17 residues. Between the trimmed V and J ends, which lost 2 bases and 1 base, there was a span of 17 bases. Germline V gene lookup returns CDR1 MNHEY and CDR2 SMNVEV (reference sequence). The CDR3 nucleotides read TGTGCCAGCAGTTTAATTGGCGGGAGGGGTGAGAACACTGAAGCTTTCTTT. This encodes CASSLIGGRGENTEAFF.

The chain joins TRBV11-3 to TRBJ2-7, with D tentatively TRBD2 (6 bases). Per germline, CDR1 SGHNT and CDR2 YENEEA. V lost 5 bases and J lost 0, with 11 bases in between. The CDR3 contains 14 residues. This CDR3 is CASSPDGSSYEQYF. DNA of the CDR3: TGTGCCAGCAGCCCCGACGGGAGCTCCTACGAGCAGTACTTC.

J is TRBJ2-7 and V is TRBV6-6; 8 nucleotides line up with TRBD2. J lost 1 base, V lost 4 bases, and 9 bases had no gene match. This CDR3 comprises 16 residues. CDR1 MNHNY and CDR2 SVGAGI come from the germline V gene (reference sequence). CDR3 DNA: TGTGCCAGCAGTTCGAAAGCGGGAGAGAGGTCCTACGAGCAGTACTTC. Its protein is CASSSKAGERSYEQYF.